Listed below are T cell receptor beta chains from one sample, sequenced in a study of human T cells and chemical hapten exposure. TCRdb ran MiXCR on the RACE reads and lists one entry per CDR3 protein. The sample yields about 40,000 distinct CDR3 sequences, 10% to 13% seen once. The sample consisted of whole blood, taken in connection with sensitization to the hapten diphenylcyclopropenone (DPC). Receptor source: a man aged 25-45 years with alopecia areata. Some clones in this sample may be carry-over from other donors' samples. Each CDR3 is given with its conserved first and last residue. The D gene is left open where the match is weak. Clone size, where shown, is once, few, many, or a class for clones that have expanded.

abundance	d_gene	v_gene	j_gene	CDR3aa	CDR3nt
many	-	TRBV6-5	TRBJ2-7	CASRPVGQGLYEQYF	TGTGCCAGTCGGCCGGTCGGGCAGGGGCTCTACGAGCAGTACTTC
many	-	TRBV7-2	TRBJ2-2	CASSLDQGRAGAGELFF	TGTGCCAGCAGCTTAGACCAGGGACGGGCTGGGGCCGGGGAGCTGTTTTTT
-	-	TRBV5-1	TRBJ2-1	CASSLPGLQEQFF	TGCGCCAGCAGCTTGCCGGGCTTGCAGGAGCAGTTCTTC
-	-	TRBV5-1	TRBJ1-4	CASSSGRGATNEKLFF	TGCGCCAGCAGCTCGGGTCGGGGCGCAACTAATGAAAAACTGTTTTTT
-	TRBD1	TRBV28	TRBJ1-4	CASSLGTGNLPNEKLFF	TGTGCCAGCAGTTTGGGGACAGGAAATTTACCTAATGAAAAACTGTTTTTT
many	TRBD1	TRBV5-1	TRBJ1-1	CASSPQQGATGGLTEAFF	TGCGCCAGCAGCCCTCAACAGGGGGCCACCGGTGGGCTCACTGAAGCTTTCTTT
many	-	TRBV11-1	TRBJ2-1	CASSLGVLFEDEQFF	TGTGCCAGCAGCTTAGGAGTGCTTTTCGAGGATGAGCAGTTCTTC
large	TRBD1	TRBV7-3	TRBJ2-7	CASSLTGVGNNEQYF	TGTGCCAGCAGCTTGACAGGGGTGGGCAATAACGAGCAGTACTTC
many	TRBD1	TRBV5-5	TRBJ1-5	CASSLVYRGGSNQPQHF	TGTGCCAGCAGCTTGGTGTACAGGGGAGGAAGCAATCAGCCCCAGCATTTT
-	TRBD2	TRBV5-1	TRBJ2-7	CASSSGGLTYEQYF	TGCGCCAGCTCTAGCGGGGGGCTAACCTACGAGCAGTACTTC
-	TRBD1	TRBV6-6	TRBJ2-2	CASSSRGTGMGTGELFF	TGTGCCAGCAGTTCCCGGGGGACAGGGATGGGCACCGGGGAGCTGTTTTTT
many	-	TRBV12-3/TRBV12-4	TRBJ1-3	CASSVQANSGNTIYF	TGTGCCAGCAGTGTACAGGCTAACTCTGGAAACACCATATATTTT
once	-	TRBV11-3	TRBJ1-5	CASSLVDGQPQHF	TGTGCCAGCAGCTTAGTCGACGGTCAGCCCCAGCATTTT
few	TRBD1	TRBV6-5	TRBJ1-2	CASRRSGQQNYGYTF	TGTGCCAGCAGGCGATCGGGACAGCAGAACTATGGCTACACCTTC
-	TRBD2	TRBV29-1	TRBJ2-1	CSVGRRHSFF	TGCAGCGTCGGGAGGCGGCATTCGTTCTTC
many	-	TRBV7-9	TRBJ2-5	CASSLQWTPQETQYF	TGTGCCAGCAGCCTACAGTGGACTCCTCAAGAGACCCAGTACTTC
many	-	TRBV20-1	TRBJ1-1	CSAYLANTEAFF	TGCAGTGCTTATTTGGCGAACACTGAAGCTTTCTTT
-	TRBD1	TRBV9	TRBJ1-2	CATTKGQGPYGYTF	TGTGCCACAACCAAGGGACAGGGCCCCTATGGCTACACCTTC
-	TRBD1	TRBV11-2	TRBJ1-2	CASSLGQGLTSNYGYTF	TGTGCCAGCAGCCTAGGACAGGGCCTAACTTCTAACTATGGCTACACCTTC
few	TRBD2	TRBV6-6	TRBJ2-3	CASSYYLAGAATDTQYF	TGTGCCAGCAGTTACTATCTAGCGGGGGCTGCCACAGATACGCAGTATTTT